Below, 9 T cell receptor beta chains from the same sample are listed, as sequenced in a study of shared clonotypes between healthy human individuals. The data were produced by immunoSEQ multiplex PCR, yet TCRdb's version contains in-frame clones alone and is incomplete. The data contain over a million clones, around 78% of them singletons. Sequencing was performed on memory CD4+ T cells from PBMCs. Subset: CD45RA-negative fraction. These receptors came from a man between 18 and 29 years old in good health. Some clones in this sample may be carry-over from other donors' samples.

On this clone: This CDR3 is also generated by other DNA sequences in the sample. The chain combines TRBV5-5 with TRBJ2-7; 8 bases line up with TRBD2. The CDR3 is made up of 14 amino acids. CDR1 is SGHKS and CDR2 is YYEKEE in the germline V gene (reference sequence). Trimming cost V 0 bases and J 2 bases; bases outside gene matches: 1. The CDR3 loop is CASSLVGRAYEQYF. The CDR3 coding sequence is TGTGCCAGCAGCTTGGTCGGGAGGGCCTACGAGCAGTACTTC.

This chain uses TRBV7-9 with TRBJ2-2; 8 nucleotides align to TRBD1. The CDR3 consists of 17 residues. The germline V gene has CDR1 SEHNR and CDR2 FQNEAQ (reference sequence). The V segment lost 4 bases and the J segment 5 bases; nucleotides outside the gene matches: 12. CDR3 protein: CASSSPMGQVLTGELFF. As DNA, the CDR3 is TGTGCCAGCAGCTCCCCCATGGGACAGGTATTGACCGGGGAGCTGTTTTTT.

V is TRBV4-1 and J is TRBJ2-3; the match to TRBD2 covers 8 bases. This CDR3 is built from 17 residues. The junction had 13 bases not matched to a gene; V was cut back by 3 bases and J by 5 bases. CDR1 and CDR2 (germline): MGHRA, YSYEKL. In DNA, the CDR3 is TGCGCCAGCAGCCACATAGGGCGGGAGGAGTCGGTAGATACGCAGTATTTT. It specifies CASSHIGREESVDTQYF.

Here the CDR3 reads CASRVGGNEQFF. The CDR3, as DNA: TGTGCCAGCAGGGTAGGGGGGAATGAGCAGTTCTTC. This sequence joins TRBV28 and TRBJ2-1, with D perhaps given as TRBD1 or TRBD2 (6 bases each). The CDR3 extends over 12 amino acids. CDR1 and CDR2 from the germline V gene are MDHEN and SYDVKM. V was cut by 6 bases and J by 7 bases, with 10 bases left in between.

CDR3 protein: CASSPLAGGTHNEQFF. The CDR3 DNA reads TGCGCCAGCAGCCCTCTAGCGGGGGGGACCCACAATGAGCAGTTCTTC. The rearrangement uses TRBV4-1 and TRBJ2-1; 12 bases align to TRBD2. The CDR3 length is 16 residues. Germline V CDR1 and CDR2: MGHRA, YSYEKL. V dropped 4 bases and J dropped 5; count of bases not matched to a gene: 6.

The rearrangement links TRBV6-5 to TRBJ1-1; no clear D gene. The V gene lost 0 bases and the J gene lost 1 base, with 6 bases spanning the gap. CDR1 is MNHEY, CDR2 SVGAGI, per germline. This CDR3 region has 14 residues. In DNA form, the CDR3 reads TGTGCCAGCAGTTACTCGCCCTCGAACACTGAAGCTTTCTTT. Translating it yields CASSYSPSNTEAFF.

With regard to this clone: Just one base apart from a much larger clone, this may be a read error. Distinct nucleotide sequences in the sample also encode this CDR3. The chain recombines TRBV11-3 with TRBJ1-1; D not resolved. This CDR3 has 13 residues. Trimming removed 1 base at V and 1 base at J, with 4 bases between. Germline V gene lookup returns CDR1 SGHNT and CDR2 YENEEA. CDR3 amino acids: CASSLGQNTEAFF. CDR3 in DNA: TGTGCCAGCAGCTTAGGTCAGAACACTGAAGCTTTCTTT.

This clone was recorded at least ten times. The chain has TRBV15 and TRBJ2-7, with D possibly matching TRBD1 (5 bases). The CDR3 sequence is 11 residues long. Germline CDR1 and CDR2: LNHNV and YYDKDF (reference sequence). Trimming left V 4 bases short and J 6 bases short, with 7 bases between. CDR3 sequence: CATSIGVEQYF. The DNA for the CDR3 is TGTGCCACCAGCATAGGGGTCGAGCAGTACTTC.

The genes are TRBV11-2 and TRBJ2-3; weak D call: TRBD2 (6 bases). This CDR3 has 16 residues. The ends were cut back, 5 bases at V and 2 bases at J, with 17 bases in the middle. Germline lookup yields CDR1 SGHAT and CDR2 FQNNGV. The DNA for the CDR3 is TGTGCCAGCAGCCCCCAGGGAGCGGGTAACACAGATACGCAGTATTTT. Amino acid sequence: CASSPQGAGNTDTQYF.